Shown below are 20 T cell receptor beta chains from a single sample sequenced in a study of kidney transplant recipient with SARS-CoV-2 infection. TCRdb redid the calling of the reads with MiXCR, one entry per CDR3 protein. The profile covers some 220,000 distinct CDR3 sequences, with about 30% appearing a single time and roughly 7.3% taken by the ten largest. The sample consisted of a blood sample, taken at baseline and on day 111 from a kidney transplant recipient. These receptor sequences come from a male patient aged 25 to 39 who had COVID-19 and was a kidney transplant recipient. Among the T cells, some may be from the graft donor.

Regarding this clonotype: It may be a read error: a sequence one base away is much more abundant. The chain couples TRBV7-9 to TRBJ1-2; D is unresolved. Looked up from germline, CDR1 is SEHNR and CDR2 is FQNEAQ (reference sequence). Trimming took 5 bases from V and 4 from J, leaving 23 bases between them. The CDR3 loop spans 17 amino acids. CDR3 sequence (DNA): TGTGCCAGCAGCCAAAAAGTATACCATGGAAAGACCTATGGCTACACCTTC. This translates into CASSQKVYHGKTYGYTF.

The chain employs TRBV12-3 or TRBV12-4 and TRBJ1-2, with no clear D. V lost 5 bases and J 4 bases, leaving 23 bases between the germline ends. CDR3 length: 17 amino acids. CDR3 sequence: CASSIAASLRKTYGYTF. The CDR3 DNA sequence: TGTGCCAGCAGTATTGCAGCCAGCCTCCGAAAGACCTATGGCTACACCTTC.

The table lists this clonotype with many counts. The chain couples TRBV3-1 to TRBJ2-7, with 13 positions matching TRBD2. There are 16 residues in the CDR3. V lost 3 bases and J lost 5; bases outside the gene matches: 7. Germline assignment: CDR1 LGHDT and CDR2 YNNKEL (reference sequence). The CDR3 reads CASSHQGLAGWNEQYF. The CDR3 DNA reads TGTGCCAGCAGCCACCAGGGACTAGCGGGGTGGAACGAGCAGTACTTC.

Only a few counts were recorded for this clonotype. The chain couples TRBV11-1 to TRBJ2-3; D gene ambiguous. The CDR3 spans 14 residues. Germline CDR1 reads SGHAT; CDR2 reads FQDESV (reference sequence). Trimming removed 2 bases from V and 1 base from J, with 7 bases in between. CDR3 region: CASSLYIRTDTQYF. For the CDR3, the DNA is TGTGCCAGCAGCTTATACATTCGCACAGATACGCAGTATTTT.

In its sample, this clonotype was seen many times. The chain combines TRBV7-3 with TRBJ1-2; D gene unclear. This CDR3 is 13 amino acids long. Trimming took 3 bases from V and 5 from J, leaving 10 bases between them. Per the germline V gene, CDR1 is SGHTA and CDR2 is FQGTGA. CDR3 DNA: TGTGCCAGCAGCTTGGATCGGGGTTATGGCTACACCTTC. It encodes CASSLDRGYGYTF.

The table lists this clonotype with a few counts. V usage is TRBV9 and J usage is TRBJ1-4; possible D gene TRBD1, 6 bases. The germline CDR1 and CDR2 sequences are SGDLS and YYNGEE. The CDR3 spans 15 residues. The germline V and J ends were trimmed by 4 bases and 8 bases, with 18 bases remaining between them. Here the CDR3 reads CASSPRRGGTEKLFF. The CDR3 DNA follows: TGTGCCAGCAGCCCCAGGAGAGGAGGGACAGAAAAACTGTTTTTT.

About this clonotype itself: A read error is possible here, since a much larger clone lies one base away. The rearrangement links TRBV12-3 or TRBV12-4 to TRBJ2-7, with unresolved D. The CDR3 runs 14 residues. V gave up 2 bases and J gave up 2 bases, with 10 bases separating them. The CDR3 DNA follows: TGTGCCAGCAGTTTACAGGAGAATCCCTACGAGCAGTACTTC. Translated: CASSLQENPYEQYF.

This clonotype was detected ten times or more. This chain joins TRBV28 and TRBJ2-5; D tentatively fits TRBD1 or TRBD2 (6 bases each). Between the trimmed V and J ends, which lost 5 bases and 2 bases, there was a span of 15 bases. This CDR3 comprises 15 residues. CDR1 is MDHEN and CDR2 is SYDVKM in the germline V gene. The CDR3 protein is CASSRPGAGQETQYF. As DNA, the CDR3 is TGTGCCAGCAGTCGTCCGGGGGCGGGACAAGAGACCCAGTACTTC.

The CDR3 sequence is CASRLSQRTEAFF. The DNA for the CDR3 is TGTGCCAGCAGGTTAAGTCAGAGGACTGAAGCTTTCTTT. The chain employs TRBV7-6 and TRBJ1-1; D is ambiguous. This CDR3 is 13 amino acids long. Deletions cut 6 bases from V and 5 bases from J, with 13 bases between. CDR1 SGHVS and CDR2 FNYEAQ come from the germline V gene.

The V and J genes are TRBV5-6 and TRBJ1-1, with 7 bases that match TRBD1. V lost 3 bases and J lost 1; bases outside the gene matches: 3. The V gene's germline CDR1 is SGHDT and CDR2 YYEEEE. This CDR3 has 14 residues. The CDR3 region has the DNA TGTGCCAGCAGCTGGGGACAGACGAACACTGAAGCTTTCTTT. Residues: CASSWGQTNTEAFF.

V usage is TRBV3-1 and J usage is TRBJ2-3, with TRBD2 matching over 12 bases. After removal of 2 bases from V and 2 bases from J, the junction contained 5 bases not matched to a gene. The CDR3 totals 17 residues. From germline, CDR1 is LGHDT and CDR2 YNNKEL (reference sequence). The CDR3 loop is CASSQPRTSGDTDTQYF. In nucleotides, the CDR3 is TGTGCCAGCAGCCAACCCCGGACTAGCGGGGACACAGATACGCAGTATTTT.

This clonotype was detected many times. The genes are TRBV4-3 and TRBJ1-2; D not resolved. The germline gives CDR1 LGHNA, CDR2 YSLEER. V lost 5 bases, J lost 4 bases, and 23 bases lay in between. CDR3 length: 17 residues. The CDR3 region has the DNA TGCGCCAGCAGCACTAAATCAGGACGTCGAAAGACCTATGGCTACACCTTC. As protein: CASSTKSGRRKTYGYTF.

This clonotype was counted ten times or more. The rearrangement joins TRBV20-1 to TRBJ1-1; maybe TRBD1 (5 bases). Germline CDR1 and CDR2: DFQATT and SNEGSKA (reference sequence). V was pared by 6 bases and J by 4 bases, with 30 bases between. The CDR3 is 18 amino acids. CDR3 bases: TGCAGTGCGCCCAGCGGTCTCGGGACGGCCAAAGCGGGCACTGAAGCTTTCTTT. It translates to CSAPSGLGTAKAGTEAFF.

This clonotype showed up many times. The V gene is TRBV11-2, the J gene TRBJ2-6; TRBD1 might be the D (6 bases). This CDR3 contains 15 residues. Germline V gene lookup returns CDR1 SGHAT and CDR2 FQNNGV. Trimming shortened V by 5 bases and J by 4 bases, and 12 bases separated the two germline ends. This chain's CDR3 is CASSPQGTGANVLTF. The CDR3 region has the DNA TGTGCCAGCAGCCCCCAGGGGACCGGGGCCAACGTCCTGACTTTC.

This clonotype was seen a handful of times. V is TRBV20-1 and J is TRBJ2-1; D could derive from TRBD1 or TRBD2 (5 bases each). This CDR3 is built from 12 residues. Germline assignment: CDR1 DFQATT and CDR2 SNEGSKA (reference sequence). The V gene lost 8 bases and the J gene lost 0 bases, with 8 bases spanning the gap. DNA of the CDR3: TGCAGTTCGAGGGGCTCCTACAATGAGCAGTTCTTC. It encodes CSSRGSYNEQFF.

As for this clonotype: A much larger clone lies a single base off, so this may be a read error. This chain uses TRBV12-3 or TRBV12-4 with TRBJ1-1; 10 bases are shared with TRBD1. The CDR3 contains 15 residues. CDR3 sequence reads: CASSVATGGVGEAFF. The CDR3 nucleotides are TGTGCCAGCAGTGTAGCGACAGGGGGCGTGGGTGAAGCTTTCTTT.

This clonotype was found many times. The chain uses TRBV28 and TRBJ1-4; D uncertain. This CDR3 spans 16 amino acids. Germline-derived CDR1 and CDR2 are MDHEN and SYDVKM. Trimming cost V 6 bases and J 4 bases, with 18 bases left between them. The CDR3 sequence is CASRPRGSPRNEKLFF. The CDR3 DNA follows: TGTGCCAGCAGACCTCGAGGGTCTCCACGTAATGAAAAACTGTTTTTT.

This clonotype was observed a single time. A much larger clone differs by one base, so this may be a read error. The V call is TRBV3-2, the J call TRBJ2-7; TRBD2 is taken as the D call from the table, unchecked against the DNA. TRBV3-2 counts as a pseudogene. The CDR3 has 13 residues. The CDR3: CASSQGGTYERYF. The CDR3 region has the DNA TGTGCCAGCAGCCAAGGAGGGACCTACGAGCGGTACTTC.

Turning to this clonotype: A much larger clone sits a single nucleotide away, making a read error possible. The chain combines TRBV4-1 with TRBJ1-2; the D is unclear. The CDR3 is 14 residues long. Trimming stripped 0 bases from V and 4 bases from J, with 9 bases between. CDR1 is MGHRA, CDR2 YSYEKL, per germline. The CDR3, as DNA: TGCGCCAGCAGCCAAGACCCCCCCGTCTATGGCTACACCTTC. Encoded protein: CASSQDPPVYGYTF.

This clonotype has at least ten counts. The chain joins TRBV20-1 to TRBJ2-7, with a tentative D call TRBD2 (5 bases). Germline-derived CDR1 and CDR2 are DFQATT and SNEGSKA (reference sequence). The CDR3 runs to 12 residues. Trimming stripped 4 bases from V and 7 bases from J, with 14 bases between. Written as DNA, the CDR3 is TGCAGTGCTAAAAGCGGCCCCTTGGAGCAGTACTTC. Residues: CSAKSGPLEQYF.